This T cell receptor beta chain was sequenced during a study of OX40 agonist ivuxolimab in advanced cancers. About the investigation overall: Ivuxolimab was a fully human IgG2 agonistic monoclonal antibody targeting the costimulatory receptor OX40 (CD134). Intravenous ivuxolimab was administered to patients every 2 weeks at six dose levels: 0.01, 0.1, 0.3, 1.5, 3 and 10 mg/kg. Of the 50 to 55 dose-escalation patients, hepatocellular carcinoma was present in 19, melanoma in roughly 15, renal cell carcinoma in 9 and head and neck cancer in 9. A male proportion of almost 85% and a mean age of 60 years, ranging from 23 to 79, were recorded for the dose-escalation cohort. Prior anti-PD-1, anti-PD-L1 or anti-CTLA-4 therapy was permitted, and checkpoint inhibitors had been received by 30% to 40% of dose-escalation patients. Partial responses occurred in three dose-escalation patients: two with cutaneous melanoma and one with hepatocellular carcinoma. The point of sequencing TCRbeta in the periphery was to test whether ivuxolimab changed TCR sequence diversity and drove clonal T-cell expansion. The paper covers the monotherapy dose-escalation part of the phase I ivuxolimab trial, which included N of about 50 patients. The study at large found these results: Low levels of normalized T-cell clonal expansion were also seen in some patients who did not respond. In partial responders in the 0.1-3.0 mg/kg groups, normalized peripheral clonal expansion was found to be among the lowest, especially among CD8+ T cells. At doses from 0.1 to 3.0 mg/kg, clonal expansion was seen in both CD4+ and CD8+ blood T cells between baseline and week 6. The antigen specificity of the peripheral T cells that underwent clonal expansion was not determined. On average, CD8+ T cells showed more expanded clones than CD4+ T cells after ivuxolimab.

For sequencing of the TCRbeta CDR3 region, genomic DNA was extracted from the sorted cells. The immunoSEQ Assay was used to sequence the TCRbeta CDR3 regions. TCRdb mirrors the immuneACCESS table, restricted to in-frame sequences. Some clones are absent from its copies; in checked studies, under half trace to an unresolved V gene, and the reason for the others is unknown. The sample data list 80,000 or so clones, and around 85% of these were observed just once. 2% to 2.5% of the sample lies in the top ten. Patients with a history of autoimmune disease or receiving systemic immunosuppression were excluded from the trial. Peripheral blood for TCR sequencing was drawn from every dose cohort at baseline, at cycle 4 day 1 and at cycle 7 day 1. Samples were obtained from an open-label, multicenter, first-in-human phase I dose-escalation trial of ivuxolimab. Adults with locally advanced or metastatic melanoma, renal cell, hepatocellular, or head and neck squamous cell carcinoma were enrolled in the trial. Before TCR sequencing, CD4+ T cells and CD8+ T cells from peripheral blood were sorted into separate populations.

In the case of this clone: Its target antigen remains unknown. The sample holds no much larger clone one base away, and base qualities are not on file.

V is shortened by 1 base, J by 13 bases, and the region joining them spans 11 bases. Sequences PRHDT (CDR1) and FYEKMQ (CDR2) are obtained from the germline V gene (reference sequence). Measured from the cysteine to the phenylalanine, the CDR3 is 12 residues long. Just CDR3 DNA is preserved here, 36 bases in frame from base 1. The sequence links TRBV13 to TRBJ2-1; the D gene identity is not certain. This TCR came from an adult with an advanced solid tumor such as melanoma, head and neck, liver or kidney cancer. The starting material was CD4+ or CD8+ T cells sorted from blood, obtained in a trial of the OX40 agonist ivuxolimab. The CDR3 sequence is CASSLDVSHQFF. The nucleotide sequence reads TGTGCCAGCAGCTTAGACGTGTCCCACCAGTTCTTC.